The 25 T cell receptor beta chains below were found in one sample sequenced in a study of follicular helper T cells after annual influenza vaccination. Measured with immunoSEQ multiplex PCR; TCRdb has only the in-frame clones, and not every one. The sample records about 7,100 clones, approximately 82% being singletons. The sample's time point: 2015-2016 season, 7 days after influenza vaccination. This specimen consisted of CXCR5- memory CD4+ T cells sorted from blood, obtained 7 days after influenza vaccination. Receptor source: an adult who received the influenza vaccine.

The chain couples TRBV9 to TRBJ2-3; D unclear. The V gene lost 1 base and the J gene lost 8 bases, with 17 bases spanning the gap. There are 15 residues in the CDR3. Germline values: CDR1 SGDLS, CDR2 YYNGEE. CDR3 region: CASSVTSAEASTQYF. The CDR3 DNA reads as TGTGCCAGCAGCGTAACAAGCGCCGAGGCGAGTACGCAGTATTTT.

This chain connects TRBV27 to TRBJ1-4; 7 nucleotides agree with TRBD1. With 6 bases clipped from V and 0 bases from J, the junction kept 10 bases outside the gene matches. CDR3 length: 17 amino acids. Germline lookup yields CDR1 MNHEY and CDR2 SMNVEV (reference sequence). The CDR3 DNA follows: TGTGCCAGCAGCCGAACCGGGGACAGCACAACTAATGAAAAACTGTTTTTT. This codes for CASSRTGDSTTNEKLFF.

The V and J genes are TRBV19 and TRBJ2-1; D may be TRBD1 (6 bases). This CDR3 spans 13 amino acids. Trimming left V 1 base short and J 6 bases short, with 7 bases between. Germline loops: CDR1 LNHDA, CDR2 SQIVND (reference sequence). The CDR3, as DNA: TGTGCCAGTAGTATAGTACAGGGCAATGAGCAGTTCTTC. Translated: CASSIVQGNEQFF.

The rearrangement links TRBV2 to TRBJ2-1; 11 nucleotides align to TRBD2. J lost 6 bases, V lost 7 bases, and 14 bases had no gene match. CDR3 length equals 17 residues. Germline-derived CDR1 and CDR2 are SNHLY and FYNNEI. The CDR3 DNA reads as TGTGCCAGCAAACAAGTTTTACTAGCGGGAGACCCCAATGAGCAGTTCTTC. This gives the protein CASKQVLLAGDPNEQFF.

Here the CDR3 DNA reads TGTGCCAGCAGTTCGGAGGGGAGAAGGGCAGATACGCAGTATTTT. Protein product: CASSSEGRRADTQYF. This chain joins TRBV6-4 and TRBJ2-3; D might be TRBD2 (6 bases). The length of the CDR3 is 15 residues. Germline V gene sequence: CDR1 MRHNA, CDR2 SNTAGT. Trimming cost V 5 bases and J 4 bases, with 16 bases left between them.

This chain connects TRBV4-2 to TRBJ2-7; 7 positions agree with TRBD2. The CDR3 consists of 17 residues. Germline trimming cut 1 base from V and 2 bases from J; bases unmatched to any gene: 11. The germline gives CDR1 LGHNA, CDR2 YNFKEQ. In nucleotides, the CDR3 is TGTGCCAGCAGCCAAGCCTCTCTGGCGGGGGTAACCTACGAGCAGTACTTC. This gives the protein CASSQASLAGVTYEQYF.

The rearrangement links TRBV30 to TRBJ1-6, with D uncertain. This CDR3 comprises 14 residues. Germline V gene lookup returns CDR1 GTSNPN and CDR2 SVGIG (reference sequence). V was trimmed by 0 bases and J by 2 bases, leaving 5 bases between them. The CDR3 reads CAWSVTTYNSPLHF. DNA for the CDR3: TGTGCCTGGAGTGTAACAACCTATAATTCACCCCTCCACTTT.

The rearrangement joins TRBV18 to TRBJ2-6; 7 nucleotides agree with TRBD1. J gave up 4 bases and V 3 bases, and 12 bases lay outside the gene matches. The CDR3 contains 18 residues. Germline V gene sequence: CDR1 KGHSH, CDR2 LQKENI. The CDR3 sequence: CASSPRTGRLSGANVLTF. CDR3 in DNA: TGTGCCAGCTCACCGAGGACAGGAAGGCTATCCGGGGCCAACGTCCTGACTTTC.

This sequence joins TRBV6-5 and TRBJ2-6; D may match TRBD1 or TRBD2 (5 bases each). Germline V gene sequence: CDR1 MNHEY, CDR2 SVGAGI. Trimming removed 6 bases at V and 1 base at J, with 10 bases between. The CDR3 has 15 amino acids. The CDR3 loop is CASRGVQSGANVLTF. In DNA, the CDR3 is TGTGCCAGCAGGGGGGTCCAATCTGGGGCCAACGTCCTGACTTTC.

In this sample, this clone turned up once. The rearrangement uses TRBV6-6 and TRBJ2-3, with TRBD2 identical over 7 bases. The CDR3 is 16 residues long. Trimming took 4 bases from V and 5 from J; bases not matched to a gene: 12. CDR1 and CDR2 (germline): MNHNY, SVGAGI (reference sequence). Here the CDR3 reads CASSLKFAGARDTQYF. CDR3 DNA sequence: TGTGCCAGCAGTTTAAAGTTCGCGGGAGCAAGAGATACGCAGTATTTT.

The count of this clone is one. The rearrangement uses TRBV9 and TRBJ2-3; D ambiguous. Trimming left V 4 bases short and J 9 bases short, with 9 bases between. Per the germline V gene, CDR1 is SGDLS and CDR2 is YYNGEE. The CDR3 extends over 11 amino acids. The CDR3 region is CASSSEHTQYF. Here the CDR3 DNA reads TGTGCCAGCAGCAGCGAACACACGCAGTATTTT.

The chain uses TRBV4-2 and TRBJ2-5; 10 bases fit TRBD2. Germline values: CDR1 LGHNA, CDR2 YNFKEQ. The J segment lost 3 bases and the V segment lost 2 bases, leaving 3 bases of the junction unmatched. The CDR3 has 15 amino acids. The CDR3 loop is CASSQTSGTEETQYF. The CDR3 DNA reads as TGTGCCAGCAGCCAAACTAGCGGGACCGAAGAGACCCAGTACTTC.

The J gene is TRBJ1-5, the V gene TRBV6-1, with D possibly being TRBD1 (6 bases). The CDR3 extends over 14 amino acids. Trimming removed 7 bases at V and 4 bases at J, with 14 bases between. Germline V CDR1 and CDR2: MNHNS, SASEGT. The CDR3 sequence is CASTQGGGNQPQHF. For the CDR3, the DNA is TGTGCCAGCACCCAAGGAGGGGGAAATCAGCCCCAGCATTTT.

Only a few counts were recorded for this clone. The chain joins TRBV9 to TRBJ1-6, with 8 bases matching TRBD1. The CDR3 is 15 residues long. Germline values: CDR1 SGDLS, CDR2 YYNGEE. V lost 0 bases, J lost 8 bases, and 4 bases stayed unmatched. CDR3 in DNA: TGTGCCAGCAGCGTAGCAGGGGGCGTGGATTCACCCCTCCACTTT. As protein: CASSVAGGVDSPLHF.

This rearrangement joins TRBV6-5 to TRBJ2-7; 11 bases align to TRBD1. With V trimmed by 6 bases and J by 2 bases, 6 bases remained unmatched. The CDR3 runs to 15 residues. From germline, CDR1 is MNHEY and CDR2 SVGAGI. In DNA, the CDR3 is TGTGCCAGCAGCCAACCGGGACAGGGGGCCTACGAGCAGTACTTC. This encodes CASSQPGQGAYEQYF.

The chain is built from TRBV29-1 and TRBJ2-5; 7 bases fit TRBD2. This CDR3 is built from 14 residues. Unmatched junction bases numbered 10, after V lost 4 bases and J lost 5 bases. Germline CDR1 is SQVTM and CDR2 is ANQGSEA. Here the CDR3 DNA reads TGCAGCGTTGCCTTTAGCGGGCCGCGGGAGACCCAGTACTTC. Translation gives CSVAFSGPRETQYF. Filled out from reference TRBV29-1 and TRBJ2-5, the complete variable domain reads SAVISQKPSRDICQRGTSLTIQCQVDSQVTMMFWYRQQPGQSLTLIATANQGSEATYESGFVIDKFPISRPNLTFSTLTVSNMSPEDSSIYLCSVAFSGPRETQYFGPGTRLLVL.

This chain uses TRBV15 with TRBJ1-4; D unresolved. The CDR3 totals 15 residues. The V gene's germline CDR1 is LNHNV and CDR2 YYDKDF (reference sequence). Trimming shortened V by 4 bases and J by 5 bases, and 14 bases separated the two germline ends. CDR3 amino acids: CATSTRTAKNEKLFF. DNA for the CDR3: TGTGCCACCAGCACCCGGACGGCGAAAAATGAAAAACTGTTTTTT.

This rearrangement joins TRBV4-1 to TRBJ1-5, with D perhaps TRBD1 (6 bases). The V gene's germline CDR1 is MGHRA and CDR2 YSYEKL. The CDR3 length is 15 residues. Trimming cost V 0 bases and J 6 bases, with 12 bases left between them. CDR3 protein: CASSQDSGGGQPQHF. CDR3 nucleotide sequence: TGCGCCAGCAGCCAAGATTCCGGGGGCGGTCAGCCCCAGCATTTT.

This chain uses TRBV28 with TRBJ1-6, with 8 positions matching TRBD1. The V gene end was trimmed by 4 bases and the J gene end by 10 bases; junction bases not matched to a gene: 6. CDR1 is MDHEN and CDR2 is SYDVKM in the germline V gene. The CDR3 extends over 14 amino acids. The CDR3 reads CASSSPPGGSPLHF. DNA for the CDR3: TGTGCCAGCAGTTCCCCGCCAGGGGGCTCACCCCTCCACTTT.

The chain links TRBV5-4 to TRBJ2-5; the match to TRBD1 covers 9 bases. Germline CDR1 is SGHNT and CDR2 is YYREEE (reference sequence). Trimming at V came to 3 bases and at J to 5 bases, leaving 5 bases not matched to a gene. The CDR3 length is 14 residues. The CDR3 DNA follows: TGTGCCAGCAGCTCCAGGACAGGGGAGGAGACCCAGTACTTC. Translated, it gives CASSSRTGEETQYF.

The CDR3 here is CASSQANFRAFF. The CDR3 DNA reads as TGTGCCAGCAGCCAAGCAAACTTTCGGGCTTTCTTT. V usage is TRBV14 and J usage is TRBJ1-1, with D unclear. The CDR3 loop spans 12 amino acids. Trimming took 1 base from V and 11 from J, leaving 11 bases between them. Germline values: CDR1 SGHDN, CDR2 FVKESK.

The chain joins TRBV7-2 to TRBJ2-7; a weak D match, TRBD2 (7 bases). CDR3 length: 14 amino acids. Trimming shortened V by 2 bases and J by 2 bases, and 10 bases separated the two germline ends. The germline V gene encodes CDR1 SGHTA and CDR2 FQGNSA. Here the CDR3 reads CASSLWEGAYEQYF. CDR3 DNA sequence: TGTGCCAGCAGCTTATGGGAGGGGGCCTACGAGCAGTACTTC.

The rearrangement links TRBV7-9 to TRBJ1-6, with TRBD1 identical over 7 bases. J was trimmed by 9 bases and V by 5 bases; bases with no gene match: 13. The CDR3 has 16 residues. Germline V gene lookup returns CDR1 SEHNR and CDR2 FQNEAQ (reference sequence). The CDR3 sequence: CASSRWSRQGSSPLHF. CDR3 DNA sequence: TGTGCCAGCAGCCGGTGGTCTCGACAGGGTAGTTCACCCCTCCACTTT.

This clone has a single count. The V and J genes are TRBV28 and TRBJ2-1; D is uncertain. Trimming stripped 5 bases from V and 0 bases from J, with 14 bases between. Germline lookup yields CDR1 MDHEN and CDR2 SYDVKM. The CDR3 sequence is 16 residues long. The chain's CDR3 is CASSEARRPSYNEQFF. Here the CDR3 DNA reads TGTGCCAGCAGTGAGGCCCGGCGGCCCTCCTACAATGAGCAGTTCTTC.

The chain carries TRBV6-1 and TRBJ2-3; TRBD2 might be the D (7 bases). The V gene lost 3 bases and the J gene lost 2 bases, with 15 bases spanning the gap. The V gene's germline CDR1 is MNHNS and CDR2 SASEGT. The CDR3 runs to 16 residues. This chain's CDR3 is CASSDLPGGNTDTQYF. The CDR3 bases are TGTGCCAGCAGTGATCTACCGGGGGGCAACACAGATACGCAGTATTTT.